The 15 T cell receptor beta chains given below trace back to one sample, sequenced in a study of blood T cell repertoires in COVID-19 (dated by TCRdb to 2019 to 2021). Libraries came from the immunoSEQ multiplex PCR assay. TCRdb took this table from immuneACCESS and kept in-frame rearrangements with V and J called. Such tables lack part of the clones; where checked against another copy, unresolved V genes explain under half of the gap, and the rest is unexplained. This sample holds about 150,000 clones; about 86% were observed only once. Jointly, the top ten make up about 7.3% of the sample. The sample was peripheral blood. All receptors derive from a man between 50 and 59 years old with active or convalescent COVID-19.

This chain uses TRBV18 with TRBJ1-1; D remains ambiguous. Trimming took 0 bases from V and 5 from J, leaving 7 bases between them. The V gene's germline CDR1 is KGHSH and CDR2 LQKENI. The CDR3 sequence is 13 residues long. DNA for the CDR3: TGTGCCAGCTCACCACCCCAGAGGACTGAAGCTTTCTTT. Residues: CASSPPQRTEAFF.

This chain connects TRBV11-2 to TRBJ2-1, with D perhaps matching TRBD2 (6 bases). This CDR3 has 15 residues. Germline values: CDR1 SGHAT, CDR2 FQNNGV. V lost 5 bases, J lost 4 bases, and 15 bases lay in between. The CDR3 coding sequence is TGTGCCAGCAGCCAGGAGGGTGTATCGTACAATGAGCAGTTCTTC. Translation gives CASSQEGVSYNEQFF.

The genes are TRBV27 and TRBJ2-5; maybe TRBD1 (6 bases). Germline lookup yields CDR1 MNHEY and CDR2 SMNVEV (reference sequence). V was pared by 6 bases and J by 5 bases, with 16 bases between. This CDR3 comprises 14 residues. The CDR3 sequence: CASRPRGGFETQYF. CDR3 nucleotides: TGTGCCAGCAGACCTCGAGGGGGTTTCGAGACCCAGTACTTC.

V usage is TRBV19 and J usage is TRBJ2-7; the match to TRBD1 covers 8 bases. V was clipped by 8 bases and J by 1 base; unmatched bases: 7. The CDR3 extends over 14 amino acids. The V gene's germline CDR1 is LNHDA and CDR2 SQIVND (reference sequence). CDR3 loop: CASGAGGASYEQYF. The CDR3 bases are TGTGCCAGTGGGGCAGGGGGCGCTTCCTACGAGCAGTACTTC.

The rearrangement uses TRBV7-2 and TRBJ1-2, with TRBD1 matching 9 bases. Germline lookup yields CDR1 SGHTA and CDR2 FQGNSA. The CDR3 consists of 13 residues. V was clipped by 5 bases and J by 7 bases; unmatched bases: 5. This chain's CDR3 is CASSVTGGGGYTF. The CDR3 DNA sequence: TGTGCCAGCAGCGTTACAGGGGGCGGTGGCTACACCTTC.

The chain links TRBV18 to TRBJ2-7; the match to TRBD1 covers 9 bases. V shed 5 bases and J 3 bases; nucleotides not matched to a gene: 5. Germline V gives CDR1 KGHSH, CDR2 LQKENI. CDR3 length equals 14 residues. CDR3: CASSMGQGGYEQYF. CDR3 DNA sequence: TGTGCCAGCTCAATGGGACAGGGAGGCTACGAGCAGTACTTC.

The chain joins TRBV7-6 to TRBJ2-7; 9 positions agree with TRBD2. The CDR3 covers 16 residues. Trimming at V came to 0 bases and at J to 6 bases, leaving 9 bases not matched to a gene. Germline-derived CDR1 and CDR2 are SGHVS and FNYEAQ. The CDR3 DNA sequence: TGTGCCAGCAGCTTAGCGGGTATGGCGGGAGGGCGCGAGCAGTACTTC. Protein: CASSLAGMAGGREQYF.

The chain joins TRBV6-5 to TRBJ2-6; a weak D match, TRBD1 (6 bases). Trimming left V 4 bases short and J 0 bases short, with 7 bases between. The CDR3 spans 15 residues. CDR1 and CDR2 (germline): MNHEY, SVGAGI. The CDR3 loop is CASSSTGSGANVLTF. DNA for the CDR3: TGTGCCAGCAGTTCGACAGGCTCTGGGGCCAACGTCCTGACTTTC.

The rearrangement joins TRBV10-3 to TRBJ2-3, with 7 positions matching TRBD1. CDR3 size: 14 residues. CDR1 is ENHRY and CDR2 is SYGVKD in the germline V gene. V shed 0 bases and J 3 bases; nucleotides not matched to a gene: 0. CDR3 region: CAISESTGTDTQYF. The CDR3 bases are TGTGCCATCAGTGAGTCGACAGGGACAGATACGCAGTATTTT.

The chain uses TRBV25-1 and TRBJ2-5; possible D gene TRBD1, 5 bases. Germline V CDR1 and CDR2: MGHDK, SYGVNS. This CDR3 has 14 amino acids. Trimming removed 1 base at V and 4 bases at J, with 10 bases between. The CDR3: CASSESQGAETQYF. In DNA form, the CDR3 reads TGTGCCAGCAGTGAATCCCAAGGGGCAGAGACCCAGTACTTC.

The rearrangement joins TRBV19 to TRBJ2-5; 8 nucleotides align to TRBD2. With 3 bases clipped from V and 5 bases from J, the junction kept 11 bases outside the gene matches. Germline CDR1 LNHDA, CDR2 SQIVND (reference sequence). This CDR3 is 16 amino acids long. CDR3: CASSIRGGRRRETQYF. The CDR3 coding sequence is TGTGCCAGTAGTATCCGGGGGGGGAGGAGACGGGAGACCCAGTACTTC.

This sequence joins TRBV6-1 and TRBJ2-7, with 8 positions matching TRBD1. Germline V gives CDR1 MNHNS, CDR2 SASEGT. The CDR3 extends over 15 amino acids. V trimming: 1 base; J trimming: 3 bases; junction bases outside the gene matches: 5. CDR3 residues: CASSEGPGGFYEQYF. The CDR3, as DNA: TGTGCCAGCAGTGAAGGGCCAGGGGGCTTCTACGAGCAGTACTTC.

This chain joins TRBV18 and TRBJ2-1; TRBD2 agrees at 14 bases. After removal of 3 bases from V and 1 base from J, the junction contained 5 bases not matched to a gene. The germline V gene encodes CDR1 KGHSH and CDR2 LQKENI. The CDR3 length is 18 residues. The CDR3 DNA reads as TGTGCCAGCTCACCTACGAGACTAGCGGGGGGGTCCTACAATGAGCAGTTCTTC. Encoded protein: CASSPTRLAGGSYNEQFF.

The CDR3 protein is CASRRWEGTEAFF. The CDR3 region has the DNA TGTGCCAGCAGACGGTGGGAGGGGACTGAAGCTTTCTTT. The V and J genes are TRBV2 and TRBJ1-1; a possible D gene is TRBD1 (5 bases). This CDR3 comprises 13 residues. The germline V gene has CDR1 SNHLY and CDR2 FYNNEI. V dropped 6 bases and J dropped 5 bases, with 13 bases sitting between them. Supplemented by reference TRBV2 and TRBJ1-1, the full variable domain reads EPEVTQTPSHQVTQMGQEVILRCVPISNHLYFYWYRQILGQKVEFLVSFYNNEISEKSEIFDDQFSVERPDGSNFTLKIRSTKLEDSAMYFCASRRWEGTEAFFGQGTRLTVV.

This clone was seen a handful of times. The chain combines TRBV4-1 with TRBJ1-3, with D unclear. Trimming took off 4 bases at V and 4 bases at J, with 14 bases between the two ends. CDR1 is MGHRA and CDR2 is YSYEKL in the germline V gene. This CDR3 comprises 15 residues. The CDR3 reads CASSRPGGSGNTIYF. Here the CDR3 DNA reads TGCGCCAGCAGCCGCCCCGGCGGGTCCGGAAACACCATATATTTT.